These T cell receptor beta chains were read from a single sample in a study of shared clonotypes between healthy human individuals. Libraries were prepared by immunoSEQ multiplex PCR; TCRdb keeps only in-frame clonotypes and omits some of them. The table lists over 2 million clones, approximately 94% of them singletons. Specimen: naive CD8+ T cells sorted from blood. The receptors here all came from a man between 18 and 29 years old in good health. CDR3s include the opening cysteine and the closing phenylalanine or tryptophan. The D gene is left open where the match is weak. Size tells how often a clone was seen (once, few, many) or the class of an expanded clone, and some rows leave it out.

d_call: TRBD2
j_call: TRBJ2-1
v_call: TRBV2
clone_size: -
cdr3_nt: TGTGCCAGCAGTGACGCGGGGGTCACCGATAGTTACAATGAGCAGTTCTTC
cdr3_aa: CASSDAGVTDSYNEQFF

d_call: TRBD1
j_call: TRBJ1-1
v_call: TRBV10-3
clone_size: once
cdr3_nt: TGTGCCATCAGTGAGCGGGACAGGGAGCCCCCGAACACTGAAGCTTTCTTT
cdr3_aa: CAISERDREPPNTEAFF

d_call: TRBD2
j_call: TRBJ2-3
v_call: TRBV10-2
clone_size: -
cdr3_nt: TGCGCCAGCATGGCGGGAGCAGATACGCAGTATTTT
cdr3_aa: CASMAGADTQYF

d_call: TRBD1
j_call: TRBJ2-3
v_call: TRBV7-9
clone_size: -
cdr3_nt: TGTGCCAGCAGTCCCCTCTATCCGGGACAGGGCACAGATACGCAGTATTTT
cdr3_aa: CASSPLYPGQGTDTQYF

d_call: TRBD1
j_call: TRBJ2-1
v_call: TRBV4-1
clone_size: -
cdr3_nt: TGCGCCAGCAGCCCCCACCGAGGACAGGACAATGAGCAGTTCTTC
cdr3_aa: CASSPHRGQDNEQFF

d_call: -
j_call: TRBJ2-7
v_call: TRBV6-1
clone_size: -
cdr3_nt: TGTGCCAGCAGCCAGTGGGACGTCGACGAGCAGTACTTC
cdr3_aa: CASSQWDVDEQYF

d_call: -
j_call: TRBJ2-7
v_call: TRBV28
clone_size: -
cdr3_nt: TGTGCCAGCAGCCTGACAGGCGGCGAGCAGTACTTC
cdr3_aa: CASSLTGGEQYF

d_call: -
j_call: TRBJ1-3
v_call: TRBV7-8
clone_size: -
cdr3_nt: TGTGCCAGCAGCTTAATTCCCGGGGGCATGGGGCGGAACACCATATATTTT
cdr3_aa: CASSLIPGGMGRNTIYF

d_call: -
j_call: TRBJ2-7
v_call: TRBV4-1
clone_size: -
cdr3_nt: TGCGCCAGCAGCCAAGATACGTTCTACGAGCAGTACTTC
cdr3_aa: CASSQDTFYEQYF

d_call: TRBD1
j_call: TRBJ2-3
v_call: TRBV5-4
clone_size: once
cdr3_nt: TGTGCCAGCAGCTTAGGACAGGGTCGGGGGTATTTT
cdr3_aa: CASSLGQGRGYF

d_call: TRBD2
j_call: TRBJ2-5
v_call: TRBV6-5
clone_size: -
cdr3_nt: TGTGCCAGCAGTGCCGGCCAGCGGGGAGGAGAGACCCAGTACTTC
cdr3_aa: CASSAGQRGGETQYF

d_call: -
j_call: TRBJ1-3
v_call: TRBV6-1
clone_size: -
cdr3_nt: TGTGCCAGCAGTGAAGATTGGGTAACAGGCCTTTCTGGACACACCATATATTTT
cdr3_aa: CASSEDWVTGLSGHTIYF

d_call: -
j_call: TRBJ1-2
v_call: TRBV7-9
clone_size: -
cdr3_nt: TGTGCCAGCAGCGACACAGGGATTGGCTACACCTTC
cdr3_aa: CASSDTGIGYTF

d_call: -
j_call: TRBJ2-2
v_call: TRBV7-6
clone_size: -
cdr3_nt: TGTGCCAGCACCCTTCTTTTGACCGGGGAGCTGTTTTTT
cdr3_aa: CASTLLLTGELFF

d_call: TRBD2
j_call: TRBJ2-7
v_call: TRBV15
clone_size: -
cdr3_nt: TGTGCCACCAGCAGACCAATAGCGGGGGCTCCTCTCTCCTACGAGCAGTACTTC
cdr3_aa: CATSRPIAGAPLSYEQYF

d_call: TRBD1
j_call: TRBJ2-7
v_call: TRBV4-2
clone_size: -
cdr3_nt: TGTGCCAGCAGCCAGGGACAGACCTACGAGCAGTACTTC
cdr3_aa: CASSQGQTYEQYF

d_call: -
j_call: TRBJ2-7
v_call: TRBV13
clone_size: -
cdr3_nt: TGTGCCAGCAGCTTAGGTCCACGCACCTCAACCTACGAGCAGTACTTC
cdr3_aa: CASSLGPRTSTYEQYF

d_call: -
j_call: TRBJ2-7
v_call: TRBV6-5
clone_size: -
cdr3_nt: TGTGCCAGCAGCCCCGACTTCTCCTACGAGCAGTACTTC
cdr3_aa: CASSPDFSYEQYF

d_call: -
j_call: TRBJ2-3
v_call: TRBV5-4
clone_size: -
cdr3_nt: TGTGCCAGCAGCTTGGTTAGCGGAGGCACAGATACGCAGTATTTT
cdr3_aa: CASSLVSGGTDTQYF

d_call: -
j_call: TRBJ1-1
v_call: TRBV4-1
clone_size: -
cdr3_nt: TGCGCCAGCAGCCCAACAGGGAAACCTGAAGCTTTCTTT
cdr3_aa: CASSPTGKPEAFF

d_call: TRBD2
j_call: TRBJ2-1
v_call: TRBV9
clone_size: -
cdr3_nt: TGTGCCAGCAGCGTTGGACTAGCGAACAATGAGCAGTTCTTC
cdr3_aa: CASSVGLANNEQFF

d_call: -
j_call: TRBJ1-4
v_call: TRBV19
clone_size: few
cdr3_nt: TGTGCCAGCAAAGAGCTCTTTGCAACTAATGAAAAACTGTTTTTT
cdr3_aa: CASKELFATNEKLFF

d_call: TRBD1
j_call: TRBJ1-1
v_call: TRBV4-3
clone_size: -
cdr3_nt: TGCGCCAGCAGCCAAGTCTGGTCAGGGGGCAGGGAAGCTTTCTTT
cdr3_aa: CASSQVWSGGREAFF

d_call: -
j_call: TRBJ2-2
v_call: TRBV5-1
clone_size: -
cdr3_nt: TGCGCCAGCAGCACCGGGGACGGCACCCGGGAGCTGTTTTTT
cdr3_aa: CASSTGDGTRELFF

d_call: -
j_call: TRBJ2-4
v_call: TRBV9
clone_size: -
cdr3_nt: TGTGCCAGCAGCCCGCCCGTGGGGAACATTCAGTACTTC
cdr3_aa: CASSPPVGNIQYF

d_call: TRBD2
j_call: TRBJ2-1
v_call: TRBV27
clone_size: -
cdr3_nt: TGTGCCAGCAGCCCACTAGGACTAGCGGGCGGAAGGGGGAATGAGCAGTTCTTC
cdr3_aa: CASSPLGLAGGRGNEQFF

d_call: -
j_call: TRBJ2-2
v_call: TRBV27
clone_size: once
cdr3_nt: TGTGCCACAGAATCGGGAGATACCGGGGAGCTGTTTTTT
cdr3_aa: CATESGDTGELFF